This TCR beta chain was found in a study of breast tumors, draining lymph nodes, adjacent tissues. TCRdb re-derived calls from the multiplex PCR reads in MiXCR, one entry per CDR3 protein. Among about 270,000 distinct CDR3 sequences, roughly 30% were seen once, and the ten largest hold roughly 1.2%. To note about this clonotype: Sequence at one end of the junction differs from germline and may be a read error.

The CDR3 extends over 15 amino acids. The germline CDR1 and CDR2 sequences are SGHRS and YFSETQ. Breast cancer patients provided tissue from their axillary draining lymph nodes. Sequencing used axillary lymph node tissue. The chain is built from TRBV5-1 and TRBJ2-3; 8 bases agree with TRBD2. The sequence was obtained from a female donor with breast cancer. Some clones in this sample may be carry-over from other donors' samples. The CDR3 region is CASTFSTSVTDTQYF. In nucleotides, the CDR3 is TGCGCCAGCACATTCTCGACTAGCGTGACAGATACGCAGTATTTC.